This T cell receptor (beta chain) was retrieved from a study of CD8 T cells in Susac syndrome. Reverse transcription of roughly 0.5 to 1 ug RNA was carried out with random hexamers. TCRdb passed the immunoSEQ multiplex PCR reads through MiXCR, listing each CDR3 protein once. The table lists some 100,000 distinct CDR3 sequences, roughly 96% of them singletons. The germline V and J ends were trimmed by 4 bases and 3 bases, with 21 bases remaining between them. This CDR3 is built from 18 residues. The sequence derives from a human donor with Susac syndrome. The chain uses TRBV23-1 and TRBJ2-2; D remains ambiguous. TRBV23-1 is annotated as an ORF whose role is uncertain. The sequencing input was CD8+ T cells from PBMCs. CDR3 sequence (DNA): TGCGCCAGCAGTCGAGGCCGGACCCGAACTCTCTACACCGGGGAGCTGTTTTTT. Translated, it gives CASSRGRTRTLYTGELFF.